This T cell receptor beta chain was observed in a study of blood T cell repertoires in COVID-19. Clones were sequenced by immunoSEQ multiplex PCR, and TCRdb holds only the in-frame ones, with some missing. In the table there are around 330,000 clones, roughly nine tenths of which are singletons. Germline V gives CDR1 KGHDR, CDR2 SFDVKD. This CDR3 is built from 13 residues. Between the trimmed V and J ends, which lost 0 bases and 6 bases, there was a span of 8 bases. Study members were between about 18 and 95 years old and lived in 20 to 30 US regions. Cohorts were assigned according to the clinical history that participants reported.

This clonotype originated in a man in his sixties who had recovered from COVID-19. The chain links TRBV24-1 to TRBJ2-7; the D gene is possibly TRBD1 (5 bases). The sequenced sample was PBMCs or T cells enriched from blood (not recorded which). DNA for the CDR3: TGTGCCACCAGTGATTTGAGGCAGGGCGAGCAGTACTTC. Protein: CATSDLRQGEQYF.